The entry below describes one T cell receptor (beta chain). The data derive from a study of blood T cell repertoires in COVID-19. On the study more broadly: Spain, Italy and the United States supplied samples that represented acute and convalescent COVID-19.

V was cut by 1 base and J by 5 bases, with 24 bases left in between. CDR1 and CDR2 from the germline V gene are MDHEN and SYDVKM. The CDR3 is 19 residues long. The table came from immunoSEQ multiplex PCR; TCRdb's copy has only in-frame clones and leaves some out. The sample yields around 250,000 clones, approximately 85% seen once. Sequencing was done on a sample of peripheral blood. V gene TRBV28 combines with J gene TRBJ2-1; D is possibly TRBD1 (5 bases). The TCR comes from a human donor in a cohort sampled during active COVID-19. CDR3 amino acids: CASSLSPKTEWMTNNEQFF. The CDR3 DNA is TGTGCCAGCAGTTTATCCCCTAAGACAGAGTGGATGACGAACAATGAGCAGTTCTTC.